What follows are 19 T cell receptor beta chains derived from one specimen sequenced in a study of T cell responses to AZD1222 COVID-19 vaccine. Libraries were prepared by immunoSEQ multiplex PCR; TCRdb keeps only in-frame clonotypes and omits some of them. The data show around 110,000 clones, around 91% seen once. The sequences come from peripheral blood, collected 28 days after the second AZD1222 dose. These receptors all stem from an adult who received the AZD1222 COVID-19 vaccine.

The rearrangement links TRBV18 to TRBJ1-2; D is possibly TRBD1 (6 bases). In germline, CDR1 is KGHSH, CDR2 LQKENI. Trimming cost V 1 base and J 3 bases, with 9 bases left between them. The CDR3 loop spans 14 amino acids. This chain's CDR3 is CASSPRNRDYGYTF. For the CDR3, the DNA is TGTGCCAGCTCACCACGTAACAGGGACTATGGCTACACCTTC.

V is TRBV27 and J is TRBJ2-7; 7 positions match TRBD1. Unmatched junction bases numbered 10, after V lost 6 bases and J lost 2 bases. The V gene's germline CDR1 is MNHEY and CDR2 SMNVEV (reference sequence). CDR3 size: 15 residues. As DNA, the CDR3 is TGTGCCAGCAGGATAGACAGGGACCTCCCCTACGAGCAGTACTTC. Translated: CASRIDRDLPYEQYF.

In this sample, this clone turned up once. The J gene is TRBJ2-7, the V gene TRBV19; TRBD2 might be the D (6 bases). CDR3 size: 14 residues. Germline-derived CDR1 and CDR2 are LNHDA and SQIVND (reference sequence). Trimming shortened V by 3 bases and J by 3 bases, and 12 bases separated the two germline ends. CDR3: CASSIGGGGYEQYF. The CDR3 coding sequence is TGTGCCAGTAGTATCGGGGGAGGCGGCTACGAGCAGTACTTC.

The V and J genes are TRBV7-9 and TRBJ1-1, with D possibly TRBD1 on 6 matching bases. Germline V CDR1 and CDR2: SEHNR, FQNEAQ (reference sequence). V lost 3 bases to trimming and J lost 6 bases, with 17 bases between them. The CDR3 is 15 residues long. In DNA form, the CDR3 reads TGTGCCAGCAGCTTCCCCGAGGGGGGCCACGCTGAAGCTTTCTTT. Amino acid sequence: CASSFPEGGHAEAFF.

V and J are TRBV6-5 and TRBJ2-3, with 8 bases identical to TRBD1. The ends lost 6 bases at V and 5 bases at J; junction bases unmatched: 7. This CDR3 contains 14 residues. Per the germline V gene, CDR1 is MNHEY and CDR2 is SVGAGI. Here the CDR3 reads CASRWTGKKDTQYF. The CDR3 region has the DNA TGTGCCAGCAGGTGGACAGGGAAGAAAGATACGCAGTATTTT.

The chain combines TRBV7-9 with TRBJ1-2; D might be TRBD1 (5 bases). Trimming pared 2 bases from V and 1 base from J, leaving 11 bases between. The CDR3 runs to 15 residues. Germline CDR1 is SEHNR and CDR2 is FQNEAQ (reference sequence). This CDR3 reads CASSLSSGINYGYTF. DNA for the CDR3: TGTGCCAGCAGCTTATCATCAGGGATTAACTATGGCTACACCTTC.

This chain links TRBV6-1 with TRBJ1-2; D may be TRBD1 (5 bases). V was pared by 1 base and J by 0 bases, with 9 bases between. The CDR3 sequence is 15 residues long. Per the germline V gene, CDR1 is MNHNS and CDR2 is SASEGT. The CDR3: CASSEGQSPNYGYTF. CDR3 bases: TGTGCCAGCAGTGAAGGACAGTCTCCTAACTATGGCTACACCTTC.

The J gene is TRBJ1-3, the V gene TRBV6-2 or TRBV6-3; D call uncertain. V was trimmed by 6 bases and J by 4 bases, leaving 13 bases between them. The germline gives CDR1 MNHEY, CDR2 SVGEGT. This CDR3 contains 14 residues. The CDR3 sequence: CASSWTGPGNTIYF. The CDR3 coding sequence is TGTGCCAGCAGCTGGACTGGCCCCGGAAACACCATATATTTT.

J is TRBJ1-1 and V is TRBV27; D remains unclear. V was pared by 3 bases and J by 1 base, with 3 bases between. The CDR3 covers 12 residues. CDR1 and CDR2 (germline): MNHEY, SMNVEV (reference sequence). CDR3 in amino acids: CASSFRNTEAFF. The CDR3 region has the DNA TGTGCCAGCAGTTTTAGGAACACTGAAGCTTTCTTT.

For the CDR3, the DNA is TGTGCCAGCAGCTTAGCCAGATCCACAGATACGCAGTATTTT. Encoded protein: CASSLARSTDTQYF. The gene calls are TRBV7-2 and TRBJ2-3, with D unclear. V was cut by 0 bases and J by 2 bases, with 6 bases left in between. CDR1 SGHTA and CDR2 FQGNSA come from the germline V gene. The CDR3 is made up of 14 amino acids.

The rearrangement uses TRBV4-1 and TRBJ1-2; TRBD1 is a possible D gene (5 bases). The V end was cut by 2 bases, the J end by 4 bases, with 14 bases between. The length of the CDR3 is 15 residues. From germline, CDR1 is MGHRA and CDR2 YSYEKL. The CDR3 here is CASSQSRDLPYGYTF. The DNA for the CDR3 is TGCGCCAGCAGCCAATCGCGGGACCTCCCCTATGGCTACACCTTC.

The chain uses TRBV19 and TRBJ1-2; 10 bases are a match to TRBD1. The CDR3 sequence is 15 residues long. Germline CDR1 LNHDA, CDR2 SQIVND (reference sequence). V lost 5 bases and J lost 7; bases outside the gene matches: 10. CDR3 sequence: CASSASGTGAAGYTF. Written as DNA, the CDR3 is TGTGCCAGTAGTGCCTCCGGGACAGGGGCGGCTGGCTACACCTTC.

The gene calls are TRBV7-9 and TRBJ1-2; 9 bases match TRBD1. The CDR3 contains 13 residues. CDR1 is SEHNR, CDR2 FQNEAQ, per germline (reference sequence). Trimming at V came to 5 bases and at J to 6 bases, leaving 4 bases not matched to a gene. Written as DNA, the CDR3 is TGTGCCAGCAGCCCGGGACAGGGAAATGGCTACACCTTC. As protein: CASSPGQGNGYTF. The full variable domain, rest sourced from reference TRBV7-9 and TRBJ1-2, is DTGVSQNPRHKITKRGQNVTFRCDPISEHNRLYWYRQTLGQGPEFLTYFQNEAQLEKSRLLSDRFSAERPKGSFSTLEIQRTEQGDSAMYLCASSPGQGNGYTFGSGTRLTVV.

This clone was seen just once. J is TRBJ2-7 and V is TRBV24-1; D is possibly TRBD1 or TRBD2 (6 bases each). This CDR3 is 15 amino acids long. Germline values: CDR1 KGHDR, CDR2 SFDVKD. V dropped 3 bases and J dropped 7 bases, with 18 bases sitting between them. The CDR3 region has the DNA TGTGCCACCAGTGATGGGGGACACCTCCGGGGGGAGCAGTACTTC. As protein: CATSDGGHLRGEQYF.

For the CDR3, the DNA is TGCGCCAGCAGCTTGGCCATGTCAGACCATGGCTACACCTTC. Its protein product is CASSLAMSDHGYTF. The chain couples TRBV5-1 to TRBJ1-2, with D unclear. The CDR3 has 14 amino acids. Germline values: CDR1 SGHRS, CDR2 YFSETQ. The V gene lost 0 bases and the J gene lost 6 bases, with 12 bases spanning the gap.

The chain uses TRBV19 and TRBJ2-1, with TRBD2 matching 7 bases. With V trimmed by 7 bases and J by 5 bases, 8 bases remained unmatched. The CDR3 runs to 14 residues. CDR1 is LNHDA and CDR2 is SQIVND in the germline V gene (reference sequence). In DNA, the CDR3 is TGTGCCAGTAACTTATTAAGCGGGGACAATGAGCAGTTCTTC. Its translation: CASNLLSGDNEQFF. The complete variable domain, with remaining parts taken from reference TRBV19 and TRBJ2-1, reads DGGITQSPKYLFRKEGQNVTLSCEQNLNHDAMYWYRQDPGQGLRLIYYSQIVNDFQKGDIAEGYSVSREKKESFPLTVTSAQKNPTAFYLCASNLLSGDNEQFFGPGTRLTVL.

CDR3 in DNA: TGCGCCAGCAGCCAAGATACCAGGGATTTGCAGTACTTC. It specifies CASSQDTRDLQYF. The rearrangement uses TRBV4-1 and TRBJ2-7; tentative D call: TRBD1 (5 bases). Germline CDR1 MGHRA, CDR2 YSYEKL. CDR3 size: 13 residues. V lost 0 bases and J lost 9, with 12 bases in between.

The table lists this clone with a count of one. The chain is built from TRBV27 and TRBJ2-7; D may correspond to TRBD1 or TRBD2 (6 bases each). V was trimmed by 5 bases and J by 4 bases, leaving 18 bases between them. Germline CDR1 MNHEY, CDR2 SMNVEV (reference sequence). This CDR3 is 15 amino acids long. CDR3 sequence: CASSPRPGGAYEQYF. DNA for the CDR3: TGTGCCAGCAGTCCACGCCCCGGGGGCGCATACGAGCAGTACTTC.

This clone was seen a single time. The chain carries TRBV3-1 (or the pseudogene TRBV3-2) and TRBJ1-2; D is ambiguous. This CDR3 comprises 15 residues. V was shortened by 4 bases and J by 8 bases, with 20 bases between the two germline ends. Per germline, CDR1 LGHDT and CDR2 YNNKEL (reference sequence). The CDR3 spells CASSPPGKMFGGYTF. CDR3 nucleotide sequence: TGTGCCAGCAGCCCCCCTGGGAAGATGTTTGGGGGCTACACCTTC.